This TCR beta chain is drawn from a study of blood T cell repertoires in COVID-19. At the level of the study: Sites in the United States, Italy and Spain provided acute and convalescent COVID-19 samples.

The trim removed 6 bases at V and 7 bases at J, leaving 8 bases unmatched. This CDR3 comprises 13 residues. Germline V gives CDR1 LGHDT, CDR2 YNNKEL (reference sequence). Sequenced by immunoSEQ multiplex PCR; TCRdb stores in-frame clones only, minus some. The data hold 250,000 to 300,000 clones, with roughly 85% observed a single time. This chain connects TRBV3-1 (or the pseudogene TRBV3-2) to TRBJ1-1; 7 bases match TRBD1. Sequenced sample: peripheral blood. This clonotype was obtained from a man aged 50 to 59 with active or convalescent COVID-19. In DNA, the CDR3 is TGTGCCAGCAGGAGACAGGGCGCCTATGAAGCTTTCTTT. This codes for CASRRQGAYEAFF.